A selection of T cell receptor beta chains follows, all from one sample in a study of shared clonotypes between healthy human individuals. TCRdb's table, derived via immunoSEQ multiplex PCR, lists solely in-frame clones and lacks some. The sample has 950,000 to 1,100,000 clones; around four fifths are singletons. The material sequenced was memory CD4+ T cells sorted from blood. These receptors came from a man between 18 and 35 years old in good health. The CDR3 runs from the conserved cysteine through the conserved F or W. Fields, in order: D gene, J gene, V gene, clone size, CDR3 protein, CDR3 DNA. A D gene is named only where the DNA matches it firmly. Not every row has a clone size; where given, it reads once, few, many or a size class.

TRBD1	TRBJ1-2	TRBV19	.	CASTLGQGVDGYTF	TGTGCCAGTACTCTTGGACAGGGGGTGGATGGCTACACCTTC
.	TRBJ1-3	TRBV9	once	CASSVSGVSGNTIYF	TGTGCCAGCAGCGTGTCAGGGGTCTCTGGAAACACCATATATTTT
.	TRBJ1-2	TRBV21-1	once	CASTQKITGEGYTF	TGTGCCAGCACCCAAAAAATTACAGGGGAGGGCTACACCTTC
TRBD1	TRBJ1-3	TRBV2	.	CASNQGATSGNTIYF	TGTGCCAGCAACCAGGGGGCCACCTCTGGAAACACCATATATTTT
.	TRBJ2-2	TRBV14	.	CASSPLVSGELFF	TGTGCCAGCAGCCCACTAGTCTCCGGGGAGCTGTTTTTT
.	TRBJ2-2	TRBV5-1	.	CASSPLGPYTGELFF	TGCGCCAGCAGCCCGTTAGGCCCCTACACCGGGGAGCTGTTTTTT
TRBD1	TRBJ2-6	TRBV7-9	few	CASSLQGAPEANVLTF	TGTGCCAGCAGCTTACAGGGGGCGCCTGAGGCCAACGTCCTGACTTTC
.	TRBJ2-5	TRBV6-5	.	CASSYSSLQETQYF	TGTGCCAGCAGTTACTCGAGCCTCCAAGAGACCCAGTACTTC
.	TRBJ1-1	TRBV12-2	.	CASRFTGTDTEAFF	TGTGCAAGTCGCTTTACAGGGACGGACACTGAAGCTTTCTTT
.	TRBJ2-2	TRBV4-3	.	CASSQEFQGPWNTGELFF	TGCGCCAGCAGCCAAGAGTTTCAGGGGCCCTGGAACACCGGGGAGCTGTTTTTT
.	TRBJ1-6	TRBV5-6	.	CASSSPGGHYNSPLHF	TGTGCCAGCAGCTCCCCGGGGGGCCACTATAATTCACCCCTCCACTTT
.	TRBJ2-3	TRBV2	few	CASRFQTGVTDTQYF	TGTGCCAGCAGGTTCCAAACTGGGGTCACAGATACGCAGTATTTT
.	TRBJ1-1	TRBV7-6	few	CASSLVSRDSVTEAFF	TGTGCCAGCAGCTTAGTCTCTCGGGATTCGGTCACTGAAGCTTTCTTT
TRBD1	TRBJ1-4	TRBV19	.	CASSIPGQGGQEKLFF	TGTGCCAGTAGTATCCCGGGACAGGGTGGGCAAGAAAAACTGTTTTTT
TRBD2	TRBJ2-5	TRBV5-4	.	CASSLGAGGRLETQYF	TGTGCCAGCAGCTTGGGGGCGGGGGGCCGCCTGGAGACCCAGTACTTC
.	TRBJ1-5	TRBV7-2	.	CASRPSSPNQPQHF	TGTGCCAGCCGGCCCTCAAGTCCCAATCAGCCCCAGCATTTT
.	TRBJ2-7	TRBV7-2	.	CASYSRGGGPPYEQYF	TGTGCCAGCTACTCTAGAGGGGGAGGGCCTCCTTACGAGCAGTACTTC
.	TRBJ1-4	TRBV5-4	.	CASSSPNEKLFF	TGTGCCAGCAGCTCCCCCAATGAAAAACTGTTTTTT
TRBD1	TRBJ2-6	TRBV5-1	.	CASFRDRGVPGANVLTF	TGCGCCAGTTTTAGGGACAGGGGTGTGCCTGGGGCCAACGTCCTGACTTTC
TRBD2	TRBJ2-5	TRBV6-1	.	CASRAGLAGGETQYF	TGTGCCAGCAGGGCCGGACTAGCGGGAGGCGAGACCCAGTACTTC
.	TRBJ2-5	TRBV5-1	.	CASSRIGVGETQYF	TGCGCCAGCAGCCGAATTGGGGTGGGAGAGACCCAGTACTTC
TRBD1	TRBJ1-1	TRBV5-1	.	CASSLGPGGLTEAFF	TGCGCCAGCAGCTTGGGCCCAGGGGGCTTGACTGAAGCTTTCTTT
.	TRBJ2-5	TRBV5-1	.	CASSLAPGTETQYF	TGCGCCAGCAGCTTGGCCCCAGGGACAGAGACCCAGTACTTC
.	TRBJ2-7	TRBV11-3	.	CASSLRGSEQYF	TGTGCCAGCAGCTTAAGGGGAAGCGAGCAGTACTTC
.	TRBJ2-2	TRBV7-8	few	CASSHNTGELFF	TGTGCCAGCAGCCATAACACCGGGGAGCTGTTTTTT
.	TRBJ2-2	TRBV11-2	.	CASSLSRERTGELFF	TGTGCCAGCAGCCTCAGCCGGGAGAGGACCGGGGAGCTGTTTTTT
TRBD1	TRBJ2-5	TRBV5-1	.	CASRRTGVFGETQYF	TGCGCCAGCAGACGGACAGGGGTATTCGGAGAGACCCAGTACTTC